The source of this T cell receptor beta chain is a study of T-cell memory formation after mild COVID-19. This CDR3 is 17 amino acids long. Trimming removed 0 bases at V and 0 bases at J, with 17 bases between. CDR1 and CDR2 from the germline V gene are DFQATT and SNEGSKA (reference sequence). The authors produced TCR alpha and TCR beta cDNA libraries with sample barcodes and UMIs by 5'RACE using constant-segment primers. TCRdb called the 5' RACE reads again in MiXCR, with one record for every CDR3 protein. The table lists 90,000 to 120,000 distinct CDR3 sequences, roughly a sixth of them singletons, with approximately 5.5% in the top ten. This clonotype was seen repeatedly, ten times or more. What it recognizes is unknown. Study-wide findings and caveats: Chiefly within CM and EM were the contracting CD4+ clones; CD8+ ones were within EMRA. Later expanders leaned CD4+, whereas clones that contracted between day 15 and 85 were balanced CD4/CD8.

J is TRBJ1-2 and V is TRBV20-1; no firm D call. Sequenced: PBMCs or a T cell subset sorted from them (not recorded which). This sequence was found in a man between 18 and 29 years old who had mild COVID-19 (a few samples of this study predate the infection). Cell type and time point are not known. The CDR3 DNA sequence: TGCAGTGCTAGAGATCGGACCATACCCCTTGCTAACTATGGCTACACCTTC. As protein: CSARDRTIPLANYGYTF.